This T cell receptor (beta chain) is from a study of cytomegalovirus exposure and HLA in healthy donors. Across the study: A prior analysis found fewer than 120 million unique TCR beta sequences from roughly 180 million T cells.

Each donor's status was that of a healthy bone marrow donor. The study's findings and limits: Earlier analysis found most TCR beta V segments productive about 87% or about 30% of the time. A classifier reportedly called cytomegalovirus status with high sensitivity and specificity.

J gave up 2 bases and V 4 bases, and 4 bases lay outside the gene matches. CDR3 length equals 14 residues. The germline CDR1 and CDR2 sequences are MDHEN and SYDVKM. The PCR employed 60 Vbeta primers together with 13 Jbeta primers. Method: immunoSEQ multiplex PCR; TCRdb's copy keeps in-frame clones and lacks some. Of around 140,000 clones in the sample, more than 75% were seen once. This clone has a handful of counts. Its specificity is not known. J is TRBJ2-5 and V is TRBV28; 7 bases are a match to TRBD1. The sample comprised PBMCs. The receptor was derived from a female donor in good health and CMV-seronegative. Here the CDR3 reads CASSSPGQQETQYF. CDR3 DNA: TGTGCCAGCAGTTCCCCGGGACAGCAAGAGACCCAGTACTTC.